The next 32 T cell receptor beta chains were all read from a single sample in a study of human T cells and chemical hapten exposure. As for time point: pre-sensitization, week 0. Treatment specified: therapeutic diphenylcyclopropenone sensitization with weekly scalp DPC. TCRdb re-called the RACE reads through MiXCR, storing one row per CDR3 protein. The data hold around 300,000 distinct CDR3 sequences, with around 5.5% observed a single time. Sequenced here: whole blood, sampled in connection with sensitization to the hapten diphenylcyclopropenone (DPC). Source of these receptors: a woman between 18 and 29 years old with alopecia areata. Some clones in this sample may be carry-over from other donors' samples.

This chain uses TRBV7-2 with TRBJ2-7; the match to TRBD1 covers 7 bases. The ends lost 5 bases at V and 9 bases at J; junction bases unmatched: 7. This CDR3 spans 12 amino acids. Germline CDR1 SGHTA, CDR2 FQGNSA. This chain's CDR3 is CASSMRTGRQYF. The CDR3 DNA follows: TGTGCCAGCAGCATGAGGACAGGACGGCAGTACTTC.

The genes are TRBV6-1 and TRBJ2-2, with no clear D. This CDR3 comprises 15 residues. V lost 0 bases, J lost 4 bases, and 9 bases lay in between. Germline CDR1 reads MNHNS; CDR2 reads SASEGT. The CDR3 sequence: CASSEAPATTGELFF. CDR3 bases: TGTGCCAGCAGTGAAGCCCCCGCCACCACCGGGGAGCTGTTTTTT.

This clonotype has more than one count but fewer than ten. The rearrangement joins TRBV24-1 to TRBJ2-1, with D possibly matching TRBD1 (5 bases). The germline V gene has CDR1 KGHDR and CDR2 SFDVKD. Trimming cost V 5 bases and J 0 bases, with 13 bases left between them. There are 16 residues in the CDR3. The CDR3 DNA reads TGTGCCACCAGTGCCCTGACAGCCAGCTCCTACAATGAGCAGTTCTTC. This codes for CATSALTASSYNEQFF.

The chain couples TRBV3-1 to TRBJ2-6, with D perhaps matching TRBD1 or TRBD2 (5 bases each). Germline-derived CDR1 and CDR2 are LGHDT and YNNKEL (reference sequence). V was trimmed by 6 bases and J by 0 bases, leaving 24 bases between them. This CDR3 spans 20 amino acids. The DNA for the CDR3 is TGTGCCAGCAGTCTCTCCAGACCCGGGACGAAAGACTCTGGGGCCAACGTCCTGACTTTC. Residues: CASSLSRPGTKDSGANVLTF.

This clonotype was seen a few times. This chain connects TRBV5-1 to TRBJ2-3; D call uncertain. The CDR3 covers 14 residues. V dropped 4 bases and J dropped 0 bases, with 9 bases sitting between them. Germline values: CDR1 SGHRS, CDR2 YFSETQ. The CDR3 sequence is CASSPRPSTDTQYF. The CDR3 coding sequence is TGCGCCAGCAGCCCGAGGCCGAGCACAGATACGCAGTATTTT.

This rearrangement joins TRBV6-6 to TRBJ1-1; no reliable D call. The germline CDR1 and CDR2 sequences are MNHNY and SVGAGI (reference sequence). V gave up 0 bases and J gave up 4 bases, with 9 bases separating them. This CDR3 region has 14 residues. In DNA form, the CDR3 reads TGTGCCAGCAGTTACTCTCAAACGGGCACTGAAGCTTTCTTT. Translating it yields CASSYSQTGTEAFF.

Comment on this clonotype: The junction does not match germline at one end; this may be a read error. The rearrangement uses TRBV6-2 or TRBV6-3 and TRBJ2-2; D possibly uses TRBD1 or TRBD2 (5 bases each). CDR1 and CDR2 (germline): MNHEY, SVGEGT. The CDR3 loop spans 14 amino acids. The CDR3 reads CASRDITEHRGAVF. CDR3 in DNA: TGTGCCAGCAGGGACATAACCGAACACCGGGGAGCTGTTTTT.

This clonotype appeared many times. This sequence joins TRBV20-1 and TRBJ1-6; no reliable D call. CDR1 DFQATT and CDR2 SNEGSKA come from the germline V gene (reference sequence). The V end lost 4 bases, the J end lost 7 bases, and 11 bases lay between the germline ends. The CDR3 extends over 13 amino acids. The CDR3 region has the DNA TGCAGTGCTAACCCACTCGGGAATTCACCCCTCCACTTT. Amino acids: CSANPLGNSPLHF.

J is TRBJ1-6 and V is TRBV6-2 or TRBV6-3; D gene unclear. The germline V gene encodes CDR1 MNHEY and CDR2 SVGEGT. V dropped 2 bases and J dropped 4 bases, with 15 bases sitting between them. CDR3 length: 17 amino acids. The CDR3 DNA reads as TGTGCCAGCAGTTACGGGCCCACGCGGGGATATAATTCACCCCTCCACTTT. Its protein product is CASSYGPTRGYNSPLHF.

This clonotype was recorded many times. The chain is built from TRBV18 and TRBJ2-6; 7 bases are shared with TRBD1. J gave up 4 bases and V 4 bases, and 7 bases lay outside the gene matches. Germline CDR1 KGHSH, CDR2 LQKENI. The length of the CDR3 is 16 residues. DNA for the CDR3: TGTGCCAGCTCACTCCGACAGGGTGCCGGGGCCAACGTCCTGACTTTC. This sequence encodes CASSLRQGAGANVLTF.

The chain uses TRBV20-1 and TRBJ2-1, with TRBD2 matching over 11 bases. The V segment lost 3 bases and the J segment 4 bases; nucleotides outside the gene matches: 5. This CDR3 has 15 amino acids. Germline-derived CDR1 and CDR2 are DFQATT and SNEGSKA (reference sequence). CDR3: CSASKTSGGYNEQFF. Written as DNA, the CDR3 is TGCAGTGCTAGCAAAACTAGCGGGGGATACAATGAGCAGTTCTTC.

This clonotype came up many times. This chain uses TRBV20-1 with TRBJ1-6; D is undetermined. V lost 0 bases and J 6 bases, leaving 0 bases between the germline ends. Germline V CDR1 and CDR2: DFQATT, SNEGSKA (reference sequence). This CDR3 has 11 amino acids. The CDR3 bases are TGCAGTGCTAGAGATAATTCACCCCTCCACTTT. It translates to CSARDNSPLHF.

This clonotype has a count of ten or more. The chain couples TRBV3-1 to TRBJ2-7; perhaps D is TRBD1 or TRBD2 (5 bases each). V shed 5 bases and J shed 3 bases, with 11 bases lying between them. This CDR3 comprises 13 residues. Germline V gene sequence: CDR1 LGHDT, CDR2 YNNKEL (reference sequence). CDR3 nucleotide sequence: TGTGCCAGCAGCTGGGACGAGCGCTACGAGCAGTACTTC. It encodes CASSWDERYEQYF.

This clonotype was counted at least ten times. The chain recombines TRBV4-3 with TRBJ1-5, with D unresolved. From germline, CDR1 is LGHNA and CDR2 YSLEER. Trimming stripped 0 bases from V and 3 bases from J, with 9 bases between. This CDR3 has 15 residues. The DNA of the CDR3 is TGCGCCAGCAGCCAAGAGATCCAGAACAATCAGCCCCAGCATTTT. It translates to CASSQEIQNNQPQHF.

This clonotype was counted a few times. The rearrangement links TRBV4-2 to TRBJ2-7; the D is unclear. The germline V gene encodes CDR1 LGHNA and CDR2 YNFKEQ. Trimming pared 1 base from V and 4 bases from J, leaving 11 bases between. This CDR3 comprises 14 residues. The CDR3 DNA reads as TGTGCCAGCAGCCAAGGACACAGTCAGTACGAGCAGTACTTC. Its translation is CASSQGHSQYEQYF.

This clonotype was recorded many times. The chain combines TRBV7-2 with TRBJ1-6; D not certain. This CDR3 has 13 amino acids. V was pared by 4 bases and J by 5 bases, with 6 bases between. Germline V CDR1 and CDR2: SGHTA, FQGNSA. This chain's CDR3 is CASSYGNNSPLHF. The CDR3 nucleotides are TGTGCCAGCAGCTACGGAAATAATTCACCCCTCCACTTT.

This clonotype showed up just a few times. The gene calls are TRBV4-3 and TRBJ1-3; D unresolved. The V end was cut by 1 base, the J end by 0 bases, with 13 bases between. The CDR3 is made up of 17 amino acids. Germline-derived CDR1 and CDR2 are LGHNA and YSLEER. CDR3 residues: CASSQGWRASSGNTIYF. The CDR3 DNA reads as TGCGCCAGCAGCCAAGGTTGGAGAGCCAGCTCTGGAAACACCATATATTTT.

V usage is TRBV9 and J usage is TRBJ2-3; D unresolved. From germline, CDR1 is SGDLS and CDR2 YYNGEE. This CDR3 contains 12 residues. V was clipped by 3 bases and J by 6 bases, with 8 bases between them. Here the CDR3 reads CASSAEADTQYF. CDR3 nucleotide sequence: TGTGCCAGCAGCGCAGAGGCGGATACGCAGTATTTT.

This clonotype has just a few counts. The chain joins TRBV12-3 or TRBV12-4 to TRBJ1-1, with D maybe TRBD1 (6 bases). V dropped 3 bases and J dropped 3 bases, with 11 bases sitting between them. The CDR3 runs 14 residues. The CDR3 sequence is CASSFAGQYTEAFF. For the CDR3, the DNA is TGTGCCAGCAGTTTTGCCGGACAGTACACTGAAGCTTTCTTT.

This clonotype has a count of ten or more. The chain links TRBV28 to TRBJ2-6; D is uncertain. The ends were cut back, 6 bases at V and 1 base at J, with 7 bases in the middle. This CDR3 has 14 residues. Germline V gene lookup returns CDR1 MDHEN and CDR2 SYDVKM. The CDR3 DNA is TGTGCCAGCAGCCCCATTTCTGGGGCCAACGTCCTGACTTTC. Translation: CASSPISGANVLTF.

This clonotype has a handful of counts. The V gene is TRBV20-1, the J gene TRBJ2-7; weak D call: TRBD2 (6 bases). Germline CDR1 and CDR2: DFQATT and SNEGSKA (reference sequence). CDR3 length equals 14 residues. The V end lost 6 bases, the J end lost 3 bases, and 18 bases lay between the germline ends. In DNA, the CDR3 is TGCAGTGCAAGGGACTCTCAGTCCTTCTACGAGCAGTACTTC. Encoded protein: CSARDSQSFYEQYF.

This clonotype was found a few times. J is TRBJ2-3 and V is TRBV6-5, with 8 bases aligning to TRBD2. Trimming at V came to 7 bases and at J to 2 bases, leaving 8 bases not matched to a gene. Germline V gives CDR1 MNHEY, CDR2 SVGAGI. The CDR3 totals 15 residues. The CDR3 DNA reads TGTGCCAGCACGGTGGGCGGGGGGCCCACAGATACGCAGTATTTT. It translates to CASTVGGGPTDTQYF.

V is TRBV6-5 and J is TRBJ2-1; D might be TRBD1 (6 bases). Deletions cut 0 bases from V and 5 bases from J, with 11 bases between. The V gene's germline CDR1 is MNHEY and CDR2 SVGAGI. This CDR3 is 15 amino acids long. The CDR3 DNA reads TGTGCCAGCAGTTACTCTATGGGGGCGAACAATGAGCAGTTCTTC. It translates to CASSYSMGANNEQFF.

This clonotype was detected only a few times. The V and J genes are TRBV5-1 and TRBJ1-5, with D maybe TRBD1 (5 bases). The ends were cut back, 3 bases at V and 3 bases at J, with 16 bases in the middle. CDR1 SGHRS and CDR2 YFSETQ come from the germline V gene. CDR3 length: 16 amino acids. Written as DNA, the CDR3 is TGCGCCAGCAGCTGGGGACCCCTGGGGGACAATCAGCCCCAGCATTTT. Translation gives CASSWGPLGDNQPQHF.

This clonotype turned up a few times. V gene TRBV3-1 combines with J gene TRBJ2-2; D uncertain. This CDR3 has 15 residues. V was trimmed by 2 bases and J by 5 bases, leaving 12 bases between them. Germline assignment: CDR1 LGHDT and CDR2 YNNKEL (reference sequence). This CDR3 reads CASSQSSGPTGELFF. CDR3 nucleotides: TGTGCCAGCAGCCAATCTAGTGGACCAACCGGGGAGCTGTTTTTT.

In this sample, this clonotype turned up many times. The chain is built from TRBV5-1 and TRBJ2-3; no clear D. The CDR3 is made up of 14 amino acids. The V gene lost 4 bases and the J gene lost 1 base, with 10 bases spanning the gap. CDR1 and CDR2 from the germline V gene are SGHRS and YFSETQ. The CDR3 DNA is TGCGCCAGCAGCCTCCTTCGGGGCACAGATACGCAGTATTTT. Protein: CASSLLRGTDTQYF. Combining the CDR3 with reference TRBV5-1 and TRBJ2-3 gives the whole variable domain KAGVTQTPRYLIKTRGQQVTLSCSPISGHRSVSWYQQTPGQGLQFLFEYFSETQRNKGNFPGRFSGRQFSNSRSEMNVSTLELGDSALYLCASSLLRGTDTQYFGPGTRLTVL.

In its sample, this clonotype was seen a few times. CDR3 loop: CASTASGNTGELFF. The CDR3 DNA sequence: TGTGCCAGCACCGCGTCGGGGAACACCGGGGAGCTGTTTTTT. The chain is built from TRBV7-3 and TRBJ2-2; D is uncertain. Germline V lookup: CDR1 SGHTA, CDR2 FQGTGA. This CDR3 has 14 residues. V was pared by 7 bases and J by 1 base, with 10 bases between. The full variable domain, rest sourced from reference TRBV7-3 and TRBJ2-2, is GAGVSQTPSNKVTEKGKYVELRCDPISGHTALYWYRQSLGQGPEFLIYFQGTGAADDSGLPNDRFFAVRPEGSVSTLKIQRTERGDSAVYLCASTASGNTGELFFGEGSRLTVL.

The chain carries TRBV9 and TRBJ2-3, with 10 nucleotides matching TRBD2. The CDR3 spans 16 residues. V lost 0 bases and J lost 3; bases outside the gene matches: 4. In germline, CDR1 is SGDLS, CDR2 YYNGEE. CDR3 in amino acids: CASSVGGSGGTDTQYF. In nucleotides, the CDR3 is TGTGCCAGCAGCGTAGGCGGTAGCGGGGGGACAGATACGCAGTATTTT.

Only a few counts were recorded for this clonotype. This chain uses TRBV28 with TRBJ1-6; D call uncertain. Trimming took 10 bases from V and 0 from J, leaving 10 bases between them. The V gene's germline CDR1 is MDHEN and CDR2 SYDVKM. The CDR3 runs 14 residues. CDR3 in DNA: TGTGCCACCCAAACGGTCTCCTATAATTCACCCCTCCACTTT. Amino acid sequence: CATQTVSYNSPLHF.

This clonotype was detected a few times. The V call is TRBV20-1, the J call TRBJ2-7, with 7 bases fitting TRBD2. This CDR3 is built from 15 residues. V lost 0 bases, J lost 5 bases, and 10 bases stayed unmatched. The germline V gene encodes CDR1 DFQATT and CDR2 SNEGSKA (reference sequence). CDR3 nucleotide sequence: TGCAGTGCTAGAGATCCGGGGCGGGGGTTCAACGAGCAGTACTTC. This translates into CSARDPGRGFNEQYF.

Many counts were recorded for this clonotype. V is TRBV20-1 and J is TRBJ1-5, with 7 bases aligning to TRBD1. V was pared by 3 bases and J by 0 bases, with 14 bases of the junction left unmatched. CDR1 and CDR2 (germline): DFQATT, SNEGSKA (reference sequence). The CDR3 length is 18 residues. As DNA, the CDR3 is TGCAGTGCTAGTCGAGGACAGGTCGGCTCCCATAGCAATCAGCCCCAGCATTTT. Its protein is CSASRGQVGSHSNQPQHF.

This clonotype was recorded at least ten times. The chain has TRBV5-4 and TRBJ2-3; D might be TRBD1 (6 bases). V lost 6 bases and J 2 bases, leaving 13 bases between the germline ends. CDR1 and CDR2 from the germline V gene are SGHNT and YYREEE (reference sequence). CDR3 length equals 14 residues. The CDR3 DNA follows: TGTGCCAGCACTGGGGGCTCGGTCACAGATACGCAGTATTTT. It translates to CASTGGSVTDTQYF.